A selection of T cell receptor beta chains follows, all from one sample in a study of blood T cells in healthy people across ages. One entry per CDR3 protein results from TCRdb running MiXCR on the 5' RACE reads. The sample lists 700,000 or so distinct CDR3 sequences, 40% to 45% seen once, with around 30% in the top ten. The material sequenced was blood. All receptors come from a man aged 80 or over in good health. Both conserved end residues are part of each CDR3.

>TRBV7-2|14|TRBJ1-2
CASSPQGPLRGYTF
>TRBV29-1|14|TRBJ1-2
CSVEISPGGYGYTF
>TRBV12-3/TRBV12-4|13|TRBJ2-7
CASSNINSYEQYF
>TRBV4-3|14|TRBJ1-5
CASSKDRGNQPQHF
>TRBV20-1|16|TRBJ2-3
CSASPGLAGAADTQYF
>TRBV5-1|14|TRBJ2-7
CASRFIAGSDEQYF
>TRBV6-2/TRBV6-3|14|TRBJ1-2
CASSYSTVDYGYTF
>TRBV21-1|13|TRBJ2-1
CAIFGRAKNEQFF
>TRBV7-6|19|TRBJ2-1
CASSSTRTPRSSSYNEQFF
>TRBV7-8|20|TRBJ2-7
CASSLGTTGGLAGGRYEQYF
>TRBV4-1|16|TRBJ2-7
CASSQVVSSGGYEQYF
>TRBV6-6|9|TRBJ2-7
CASRYEQYF
>TRBV6-1|12|TRBJ2-2
CASTTDREELFF
>TRBV11-2|12|TRBJ1-1
CASSPISSEAFF
>TRBV6-2/TRBV6-3|16|TRBJ2-2
CASSYPRGRYTGELFF
>TRBV27|15|TRBJ2-1
CASSLSPPSSYEQFF
>TRBV6-1|14|TRBJ2-3
CASRPTSYTDTQYF
>TRBV13|15|TRBJ2-5
CASSFGLAGQETQYF
>TRBV20-1|13|TRBJ2-5
CSAPLPGQETQYF
>TRBV7-8|15|TRBJ2-7
CVSSLVQGPSYEQYF
>TRBV4-3|13|TRBJ1-1
CASSQGRYTEAFF
>TRBV24-1|16|TRBJ2-5
CATSGLQEGFQETQYF
>TRBV30|15|TRBJ1-2
CAWSAGTSANYGYTF
>TRBV6-2/TRBV6-3|16|TRBJ2-1
CASSYPGLAGVDEQFF
>TRBV9|15|NA
CASSGSGDSYNEQYF
>TRBV20-1|14|TRBJ1-6
CSASIRTYNSPLHF
>TRBV24-1|16|TRBJ2-3
CATSDLPGIRADTQYF
>TRBV28|14|TRBJ2-5
CANKGQGQGEIQYF
>TRBV7-9|17|TRBJ2-1
CASSYSSGRAEFGEQFF
>TRBV30|11|TRBJ2-5
CAWSARETQYF
>TRBV20-1|15|TRBJ2-1
CSAYPTSGHYNEQFF
>TRBV6-2/TRBV6-3|18|TRBJ2-6
CASSSRLAGSSGANVLTF
>TRBV20-1|14|TRBJ2-3
CSAKRGWGTDTQYF
>TRBV4-3|18|TRBJ1-1
CASSQDPGTGVRGTEAFF
>TRBV28|16|TRBJ2-4
CASSSETGDGQYIQYF
>TRBV2|15|TRBJ2-2
CASSDTRAVTGELFF